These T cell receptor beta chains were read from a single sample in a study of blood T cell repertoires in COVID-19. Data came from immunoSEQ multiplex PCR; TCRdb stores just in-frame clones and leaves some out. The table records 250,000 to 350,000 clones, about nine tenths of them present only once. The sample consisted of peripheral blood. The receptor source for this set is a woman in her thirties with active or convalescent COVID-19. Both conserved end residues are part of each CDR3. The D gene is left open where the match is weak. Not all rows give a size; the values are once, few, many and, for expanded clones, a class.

CDR3aa: CASRGQGAHQPQHF
CDR3nt: TGTGCCAGCAGGGGACAGGGGGCCCATCAGCCCCAGCATTTT
v_gene: TRBV28
j_gene: TRBJ1-5
d_gene: TRBD1
abundance: NA

CDR3aa: CSVEAVMNTEAFF
CDR3nt: TGCAGCGTTGAGGCAGTCATGAACACTGAAGCTTTCTTT
v_gene: TRBV29-1
j_gene: TRBJ1-1
d_gene: NA
abundance: NA

CDR3aa: CATTGTGGQETQYF
CDR3nt: TGTGCCACCACCGGGACAGGGGGTCAAGAGACCCAGTACTTC
v_gene: TRBV2
j_gene: TRBJ2-5
d_gene: TRBD1
abundance: NA

CDR3aa: CASSETSGGRLQYF
CDR3nt: TGTGCCAGCAGTGAAACTAGCGGGGGTAGGTTGCAGTATTTT
v_gene: TRBV6-1
j_gene: TRBJ2-3
d_gene: TRBD2
abundance: NA

CDR3aa: CASSLNRGYGYTF
CDR3nt: TGTGCCAGCAGTTTAAACAGGGGTTATGGCTACACCTTC
v_gene: TRBV28
j_gene: TRBJ1-2
d_gene: TRBD1
abundance: NA

CDR3aa: CASSEVGSRYGYTF
CDR3nt: TGCGCCAGCAGTGAAGTGGGCAGCCGCTATGGCTACACCTTC
v_gene: TRBV10-2
j_gene: TRBJ1-2
d_gene: NA
abundance: NA

CDR3aa: CASSQFQGARNSPLHF
CDR3nt: TGTGCCAGCAGCCAATTCCAGGGGGCAAGGAATTCACCCCTCCACTTT
v_gene: TRBV16
j_gene: TRBJ1-6
d_gene: TRBD1
abundance: once

CDR3aa: CASSLQGYEQYF
CDR3nt: TGCGCCAGCAGCTTACAGGGCTACGAGCAGTACTTC
v_gene: TRBV5-1
j_gene: TRBJ2-7
d_gene: NA
abundance: NA

CDR3aa: CASRNAGQGESGYTF
CDR3nt: TGTGCCAGCAGGAACGCAGGACAGGGGGAGAGTGGCTACACCTTC
v_gene: TRBV6-5
j_gene: TRBJ1-2
d_gene: TRBD1
abundance: NA

CDR3aa: CASSKEWHSYYEQYF
CDR3nt: TGTGCCAGCAGCAAAGAATGGCACAGTTACTACGAGCAGTACTTC
v_gene: TRBV21-1
j_gene: TRBJ2-7
d_gene: NA
abundance: NA

CDR3aa: CASSLGQQLYGYTF
CDR3nt: TGTGCCAGCAGCCTCGGACAGCAGCTCTATGGCTACACCTTC
v_gene: TRBV5-6
j_gene: TRBJ1-2
d_gene: NA
abundance: NA

CDR3aa: CASSLPGMSTDTQYF
CDR3nt: TGTGCCAGCAGCTTACCGGGGATGTCCACAGATACGCAGTATTTT
v_gene: TRBV7-3
j_gene: TRBJ2-3
d_gene: NA
abundance: NA

CDR3aa: CTSSYSTGTSGAQHF
CDR3nt: TGTACCAGCAGTTACTCGACTGGGACCTCGGGGGCCCAGCATTTT
v_gene: TRBV6-5
j_gene: TRBJ1-5
d_gene: NA
abundance: NA

CDR3aa: CASSPRQGTDTQYF
CDR3nt: TGTGCCAGCAGCCCCCGACAGGGCACAGATACGCAGTATTTT
v_gene: TRBV11-1
j_gene: TRBJ2-3
d_gene: NA
abundance: NA